This passage covers 26 T cell receptor beta chains from one sample sequenced in a study of cytomegalovirus exposure and HLA in healthy donors. It was with 60 Vbeta and 13 Jbeta primers that the PCR ran. TCRdb's copy holds only in-frame clones and misses some; the assay was immunoSEQ multiplex PCR. The sample carries about 200,000 clones, roughly 68% recorded once. The sequencing input was PBMCs. Receptors originate from a woman aged 25 to 39 in good health and CMV-seronegative.

V is TRBV5-4 and J is TRBJ2-3, with D possibly being TRBD2 (5 bases). Trimming left V 0 bases short and J 3 bases short, with 8 bases between. This CDR3 region has 14 residues. Germline CDR1 SGHNT, CDR2 YYREEE (reference sequence). This chain's CDR3 is CASSLGRRTDTQYF. The CDR3 DNA follows: TGTGCCAGCAGCTTGGGACGGAGGACAGATACGCAGTATTTT.

A few counts support this clone. J is TRBJ1-1 and V is TRBV14; D is uncertain. CDR1 SGHDN and CDR2 FVKESK come from the germline V gene. V was clipped by 1 base and J by 8 bases, with 11 bases between them. CDR3 size: 13 residues. This CDR3 reads CASSQVRVMEAFF. The CDR3 DNA is TGTGCCAGCAGCCAAGTTCGGGTGATGGAAGCTTTCTTT.

The chain links TRBV19 to TRBJ1-2, with 9 bases that match TRBD1. The CDR3 covers 14 residues. Germline CDR1 LNHDA, CDR2 SQIVND (reference sequence). Trimming removed 8 bases from V and 4 bases from J; junction bases left unmatched: 8. CDR3 residues: CASEPGQGIYGYTF. CDR3 coding DNA: TGTGCCAGTGAGCCCGGACAGGGGATCTATGGCTACACCTTC.

This chain connects TRBV30 to TRBJ2-1; D not resolved. V was cut by 2 bases and J by 4 bases, with 12 bases left in between. CDR3 length: 14 amino acids. Germline CDR1 reads GTSNPN; CDR2 reads SVGIG (reference sequence). Written as DNA, the CDR3 is TGTGCCTGGAGTTTGACGACTGGATACAATGAGCAGTTCTTC. Translation gives CAWSLTTGYNEQFF.

CDR3 nucleotide sequence: TGTGCCAGCAGCTCGACGGCGGTGGGCACCGGGGAGCTGTTTTTT. Translating it yields CASSSTAVGTGELFF. J is TRBJ2-2 and V is TRBV7-8; no reliable D call. V was shortened by 4 bases and J by 4 bases, with 13 bases between the two germline ends. Germline V gene lookup returns CDR1 SGHVS and CDR2 FQNEAQ. The CDR3 is 15 residues long.

The rearrangement links TRBV2 to TRBJ2-1; 10 nucleotides align to TRBD2. Germline CDR1 reads SNHLY; CDR2 reads FYNNEI. J gave up 5 bases and V 8 bases, and 9 bases lay outside the gene matches. CDR3 length: 15 amino acids. The CDR3 protein is CASGGASGGNNEQFF. The CDR3 DNA follows: TGTGCCAGCGGGGGGGCTAGCGGGGGCAACAATGAGCAGTTCTTC.

The genes are TRBV7-9 and TRBJ2-1, with 9 bases that match TRBD1. CDR1 and CDR2 from the germline V gene are SEHNR and FQNEAQ (reference sequence). The CDR3 covers 16 residues. Trimming cost V 1 base and J 3 bases; bases outside gene matches: 4. CDR3: CASSLVGQGYYNEQFF. The CDR3 DNA is TGTGCCAGCAGCTTAGTGGGACAGGGTTACTACAATGAGCAGTTCTTC.

The chain combines TRBV6-6 with TRBJ1-3; tentatively, D is TRBD1 (5 bases). Germline CDR1 reads MNHNY; CDR2 reads SVGAGI (reference sequence). Trimming pared 2 bases from V and 4 bases from J, leaving 15 bases between. The CDR3 is 16 residues long. CDR3 sequence reads: CASSYIRGAKGNTIYF. CDR3 bases: TGTGCCAGCAGTTACATAAGGGGCGCGAAGGGAAACACCATATATTTT.

This clone occurred a few times. The CDR3 DNA sequence: TGTGCCAGCAGCCAACAGGGGGTCTATGGCTACACCTTC. Its translation: CASSQQGVYGYTF. The chain joins TRBV25-1 to TRBJ1-2, with 8 bases fitting TRBD1. Germline V CDR1 and CDR2: MGHDK, SYGVNS. V shed 6 bases, J shed 4 bases, and the junction held 4 bases outside the gene matches. This CDR3 region has 13 residues.

The chain is built from TRBV5-1 and TRBJ2-1; 15 positions match TRBD2. J lost 10 bases, V lost 6 bases, and 11 bases had no gene match. CDR3 length: 16 amino acids. Per the germline V gene, CDR1 is SGHRS and CDR2 is YFSETQ. Written as DNA, the CDR3 is TGCGCCAGCACACTCACTACAGGACTAGCGGGGGGGGAGCAGTTCTTC. Amino acids: CASTLTTGLAGGEQFF. Filled out from reference TRBV5-1 and TRBJ2-1, the complete variable domain reads KAGVTQTPRYLIKTRGQQVTLSCSPISGHRSVSWYQQTPGQGLQFLFEYFSETQRNKGNFPGRFSGRQFSNSRSEMNVSTLELGDSALYLCASTLTTGLAGGEQFFGPGTRLTVL.

The gene calls are TRBV7-3 and TRBJ2-1; TRBD1 is a possible D gene (6 bases). Germline V gene lookup returns CDR1 SGHTA and CDR2 FQGTGA. V dropped 2 bases and J dropped 1 base, with 9 bases sitting between them. The CDR3 extends over 15 amino acids. In DNA, the CDR3 is TGTGCCAGCAGCTTATACAGGGTTTCCTACAATGAGCAGTTCTTC. Residues: CASSLYRVSYNEQFF.

This clone came up once. The gene calls are TRBV28 and TRBJ2-5, with 7 bases that match TRBD1. V was pared by 8 bases and J by 7 bases, with 13 bases of the junction left unmatched. This CDR3 spans 14 amino acids. Germline CDR1 reads MDHEN; CDR2 reads SYDVKM. Here the CDR3 reads CASCRGLSRTTQYF. For the CDR3, the DNA is TGTGCCAGCTGTAGGGGGCTGTCCCGGACGACCCAGTACTTC.

This chain links TRBV11-2 with TRBJ1-4; D perhaps matches TRBD1 (6 bases). V was pared by 2 bases and J by 8 bases, with 18 bases between. CDR3 length equals 16 residues. Germline lookup yields CDR1 SGHAT and CDR2 FQNNGV. The DNA of the CDR3 is TGTGCCAGCAGCTTAACCAGGGGACCATTCGAGGAAAAACTGTTTTTT. Its protein is CASSLTRGPFEEKLFF. The entire variable domain, with the rest obtained from reference TRBV11-2 and TRBJ1-4, is as follows: EAGVAQSPRYKIIEKRQSVAFWCNPISGHATLYWYQQILGQGPKLLIQFQNNGVVDDSQLPKDRFSAERLKGVDSTLKIQPAKLEDSAVYLCASSLTRGPFEEKLFFGSGTQLSVL.

Here the CDR3 reads CASSLGAGLKGETQYF. The CDR3 DNA reads as TGTGCCAGCAGTTTGGGGGCGGGCCTCAAGGGGGAGACCCAGTACTTC. This sequence joins TRBV28 and TRBJ2-5; tentatively, D is TRBD1 (6 bases). Trimming removed 3 bases at V and 5 bases at J, with 19 bases between. This CDR3 region has 16 residues. Germline V lookup: CDR1 MDHEN, CDR2 SYDVKM.

The V gene is TRBV18, the J gene TRBJ1-1, with D possibly matching TRBD1 (5 bases). V was pared by 3 bases and J by 4 bases, with 18 bases between. The CDR3 covers 16 residues. The germline V gene has CDR1 KGHSH and CDR2 LQKENI. CDR3 nucleotide sequence: TGTGCCAGCTCACCTTTCGCCACATGGGGCGGCACTGAAGCTTTCTTT. Translated: CASSPFATWGGTEAFF.

This clone was seen a few times. The chain has TRBV6-6 and TRBJ1-1; 9 bases are a match to TRBD1. This CDR3 is built from 16 residues. V dropped 5 bases and J dropped 3; count of bases not matched to a gene: 10. Germline CDR1 and CDR2: MNHNY and SVGAGI (reference sequence). This CDR3 is CASSNHRGPRDTEAFF. CDR3 sequence (DNA): TGTGCCAGCAGTAACCACAGGGGGCCAAGAGACACTGAAGCTTTCTTT.

The chain is built from TRBV19 and TRBJ1-1, with 10 nucleotides matching TRBD1. The J segment lost 7 bases and the V segment lost 6 bases, leaving 5 bases of the junction unmatched. Per germline, CDR1 LNHDA and CDR2 SQIVND (reference sequence). This CDR3 is built from 13 residues. The CDR3 DNA is TGTGCCAGTAGGGACAGGGGGAAGGTTGAAGCTTTCTTT. Its protein product is CASRDRGKVEAFF.

The chain joins TRBV6-5 to TRBJ1-2, with 11 bases lining up with TRBD1. Germline CDR1 MNHEY, CDR2 SVGAGI. There are 14 residues in the CDR3. Unmatched junction bases numbered 3, after V lost 2 bases and J lost 7 bases. The CDR3 region has the DNA TGTGCCAGCAGTTACGGACAGGGGGCACGTGGCTACACCTTC. This encodes CASSYGQGARGYTF.

The chain uses TRBV2 and TRBJ2-5; D remains unclear. TRBJ2-7 matches the DNA end more closely, so the J call is doubtful. From germline, CDR1 is SNHLY and CDR2 FYNNEI. The CDR3 length is 12 residues. CDR3 bases: TGTGCCAGCAGTAGAAGCTCCTACGAGCAGTACTTC. It translates to CASSRSSYEQYF.

J is TRBJ1-3 and V is TRBV5-4; 9 bases map to TRBD1. The J segment lost 0 bases and the V segment lost 0 bases, leaving 4 bases of the junction unmatched. The germline gives CDR1 SGHNT, CDR2 YYREEE (reference sequence). This CDR3 contains 17 residues. The CDR3 bases are TGTGCCAGCAGCTTGGGAGGGACAGGGATCTCTGGAAACACCATATATTTT. Its translation is CASSLGGTGISGNTIYF.

The chain employs TRBV4-1 and TRBJ2-4; 9 nucleotides match TRBD2. Germline V gene data show CDR1 as MGHRA and CDR2 as YSYEKL. The CDR3 covers 16 residues. The junction had 2 bases not matched to a gene; V was cut back by 2 bases and J by 0 bases. The CDR3 DNA sequence: TGCGCCAGCAGCCAACTAGCGGGGTTAGCCAAAAACATTCAGTACTTC. Translated: CASSQLAGLAKNIQYF.

The chain is built from TRBV13 and TRBJ2-1, with 8 bases identical to TRBD1. This CDR3 is built from 21 residues. Germline trimming cut 0 bases from V and 2 bases from J; bases unmatched to any gene: 18. From germline, CDR1 is PRHDT and CDR2 FYEKMQ (reference sequence). As DNA, the CDR3 is TGTGCCAGCAGCTTAGGGACCCCGGAACAGGGGGGCTTTATGACCTACAATGAGCAGTTCTTC. It codes for CASSLGTPEQGGFMTYNEQFF.

The rearrangement uses TRBV5-1 and TRBJ2-5; a weak D match, TRBD2 (5 bases). Germline V CDR1 and CDR2: SGHRS, YFSETQ. Trimming pared 4 bases from V and 5 bases from J, leaving 15 bases between. The length of the CDR3 is 14 residues. This chain's CDR3 is CASSPRLARETQYF. CDR3 sequence (DNA): TGCGCCAGCAGCCCGAGGCTAGCACGTGAGACCCAGTACTTC.

The chain couples TRBV7-2 to TRBJ2-5, with D perhaps TRBD2 (6 bases). V lost 1 base, J lost 5 bases, and 23 bases lay in between. The germline V gene encodes CDR1 SGHTA and CDR2 FQGNSA. This CDR3 spans 18 amino acids. The CDR3 DNA follows: TGTGCCAGCAGCTTAGGGGGGGAACGAAGCTGGGCCTGGGAGACCCAGTACTTC. This encodes CASSLGGERSWAWETQYF.

This clone turned up a few times. CDR3 in DNA: TGCGCCAGCAGCACTACCTGGGACAGCAGCGCCGGGGAGCTGTTTTTT. It translates to CASSTTWDSSAGELFF. V is TRBV5-1 and J is TRBJ2-2, with 7 positions matching TRBD1. Germline CDR1 reads SGHRS; CDR2 reads YFSETQ. CDR3 length: 16 residues. The trim removed 4 bases at V and 6 bases at J, leaving 12 bases unmatched.

This clone showed up just a few times. The chain employs TRBV14 and TRBJ2-1; D might be TRBD1 (5 bases). Looked up from germline, CDR1 is SGHDN and CDR2 is FVKESK. The CDR3 is 15 amino acids. Trimming cost V 6 bases and J 0 bases, with 12 bases left between them. Written as DNA, the CDR3 is TGTGCCAGCAGTTATGCTAGGGGCTCCTACAATGAGCAGTTCTTC. Translated: CASSYARGSYNEQFF.